These 5 T cell receptor beta chains were sequenced from one sample in a study of vaccination and CD4 T cells after COVID-19. Stated treatment: roughly 11-day PBMC culture with coronavirus spike peptide pools or control peptides (ViraFEST assay). The Oncomine TCR Beta short-read assay was what sequenced the DNA obtained from cultured CD4+ T cells. A single record per CDR3 protein comes from TCRdb applying MiXCR to the PCR reads. The sample contains some 11,000 distinct CDR3 sequences, around 48% of which appear only once. Their antigens are not known. Sequencing was performed on CD4+ T cells from blood, cultured in vitro. Receptors originate from a human donor who had recovered from COVID-19.

The genes are TRBV19 and TRBJ2-2; a possible D gene is TRBD1 (5 bases). Germline lookup yields CDR1 LNHDA and CDR2 SQIVND (reference sequence). V gave up 5 bases and J gave up 3 bases, with 13 bases separating them. The CDR3 is made up of 15 amino acids. CDR3 region: CASSRSRAYTGELFF. CDR3 sequence (DNA): TGTGCCAGTAGTCGGAGCAGGGCGTACACCGGGGAGCTGTTTTTT.

V and J are TRBV27 and TRBJ2-7; no firm D call. Germline V CDR1 and CDR2: MNHEY, SMNVEV (reference sequence). There are 13 residues in the CDR3. V lost 3 bases and J lost 1, with 7 bases in between. This chain's CDR3 is CASSLGRSYEQYF. CDR3 sequence (DNA): TGTGCCAGCAGTTTGGGCAGGTCCTACGAGCAGTACTTC.

Here the CDR3 DNA reads TGTGCCAGCAGCCTCACAGGGGAGCAGTACTTC. Translated, it gives CASSLTGEQYF. V usage is TRBV12-3 or TRBV12-4 and J usage is TRBJ2-7; D is possibly TRBD1 (6 bases). The CDR3 is made up of 11 amino acids. Trimming removed 6 bases at V and 7 bases at J, with 10 bases between.

This clonotype was seen a handful of times. The genes are TRBV20-1 and TRBJ1-1, with a possible D match to TRBD1 (6 bases). CDR3 length: 12 residues. In germline, CDR1 is DFQATT, CDR2 SNEGSKA (reference sequence). The V and J ends lost 4 bases and 5 bases respectively, with 11 bases between them. The CDR3 DNA sequence: TGCAGTGCTAAGGGGGGTGGGACTGAAGCTTTCTTT. This sequence encodes CSAKGGGTEAFF.

The rearrangement joins TRBV30 to TRBJ1-1, with TRBD1 matching over 10 bases. V shed 2 bases and J 0 bases; nucleotides not matched to a gene: 6. Germline CDR1 GTSNPN, CDR2 SVGIG (reference sequence). The CDR3 runs 16 residues. The CDR3 here is CAWSRGGQGMNTEAFF. The CDR3 nucleotides are TGTGCCTGGAGTCGGGGGGGACAGGGGATGAACACTGAAGCTTTCTTT.